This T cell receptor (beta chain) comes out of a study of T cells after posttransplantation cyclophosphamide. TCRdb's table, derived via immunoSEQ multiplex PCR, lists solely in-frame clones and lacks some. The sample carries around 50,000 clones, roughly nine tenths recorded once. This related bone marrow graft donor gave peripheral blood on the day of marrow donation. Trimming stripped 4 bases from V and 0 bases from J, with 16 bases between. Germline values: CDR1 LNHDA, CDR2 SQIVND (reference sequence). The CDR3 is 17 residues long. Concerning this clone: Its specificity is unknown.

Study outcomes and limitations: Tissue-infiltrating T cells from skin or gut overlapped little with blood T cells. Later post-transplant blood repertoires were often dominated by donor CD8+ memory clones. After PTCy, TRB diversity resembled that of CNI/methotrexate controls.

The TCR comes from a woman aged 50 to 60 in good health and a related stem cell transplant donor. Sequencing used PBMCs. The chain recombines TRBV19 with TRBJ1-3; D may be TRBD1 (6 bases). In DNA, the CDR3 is TGTGCCAGTAGTAGCCCGACAGGATCGTTCTCTGGAAACACCATATATTTT. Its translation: CASSSPTGSFSGNTIYF.